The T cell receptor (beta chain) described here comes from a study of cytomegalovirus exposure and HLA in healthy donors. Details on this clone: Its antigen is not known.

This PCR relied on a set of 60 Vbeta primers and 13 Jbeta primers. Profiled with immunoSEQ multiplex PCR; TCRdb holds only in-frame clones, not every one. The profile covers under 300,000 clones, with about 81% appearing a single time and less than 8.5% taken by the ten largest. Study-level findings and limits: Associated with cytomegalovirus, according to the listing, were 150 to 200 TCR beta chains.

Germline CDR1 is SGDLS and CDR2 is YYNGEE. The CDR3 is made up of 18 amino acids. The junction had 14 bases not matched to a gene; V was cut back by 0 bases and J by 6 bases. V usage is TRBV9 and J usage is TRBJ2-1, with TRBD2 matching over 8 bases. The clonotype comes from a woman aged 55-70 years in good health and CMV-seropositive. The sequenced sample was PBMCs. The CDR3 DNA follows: TGTGCCAGCAGCGTAGCTCTAACGAGGCGGGAGGCGGTCAATGAGCAGTTCTTC. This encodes CASSVALTRREAVNEQFF.